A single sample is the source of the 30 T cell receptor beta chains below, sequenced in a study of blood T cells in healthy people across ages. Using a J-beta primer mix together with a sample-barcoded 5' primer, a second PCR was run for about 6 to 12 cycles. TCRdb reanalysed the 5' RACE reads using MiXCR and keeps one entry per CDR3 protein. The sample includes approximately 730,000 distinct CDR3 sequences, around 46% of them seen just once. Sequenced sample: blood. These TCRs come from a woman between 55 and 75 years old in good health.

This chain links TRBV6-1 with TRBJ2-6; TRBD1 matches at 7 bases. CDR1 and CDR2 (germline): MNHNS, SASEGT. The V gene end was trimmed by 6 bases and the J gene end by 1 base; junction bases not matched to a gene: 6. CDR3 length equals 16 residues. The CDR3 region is CASSADRTSGANVLTF. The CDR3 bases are TGTGCCAGCAGCGCGGACAGGACGTCTGGGGCCAACGTCCTGACTTTC.

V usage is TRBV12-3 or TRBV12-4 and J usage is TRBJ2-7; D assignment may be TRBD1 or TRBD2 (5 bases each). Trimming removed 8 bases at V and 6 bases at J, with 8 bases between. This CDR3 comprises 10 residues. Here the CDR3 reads CASAGSEQYF. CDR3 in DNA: TGTGCCAGCGCAGGGAGCGAGCAGTACTTC.

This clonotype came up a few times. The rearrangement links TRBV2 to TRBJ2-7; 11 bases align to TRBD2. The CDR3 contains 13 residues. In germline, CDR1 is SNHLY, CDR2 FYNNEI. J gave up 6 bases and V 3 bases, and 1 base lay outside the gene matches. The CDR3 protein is CASSELAGGEQYF. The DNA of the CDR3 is TGTGCCAGCAGTGAGCTAGCGGGAGGCGAGCAGTACTTC.

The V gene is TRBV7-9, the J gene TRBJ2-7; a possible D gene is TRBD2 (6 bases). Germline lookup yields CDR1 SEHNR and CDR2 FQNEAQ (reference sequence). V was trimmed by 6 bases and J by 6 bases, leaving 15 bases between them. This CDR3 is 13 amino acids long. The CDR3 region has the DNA TGTGCCAGCAGTCAGGTAGGAGGGACCGAGCAGTACTTC. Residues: CASSQVGGTEQYF.

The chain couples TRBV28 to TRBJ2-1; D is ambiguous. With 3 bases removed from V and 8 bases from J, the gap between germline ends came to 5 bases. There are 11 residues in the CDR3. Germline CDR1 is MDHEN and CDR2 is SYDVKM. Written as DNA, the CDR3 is TGTGCCAGCAGTTTTTCCGATGAGCAGTTCTTC. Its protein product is CASSFSDEQFF.

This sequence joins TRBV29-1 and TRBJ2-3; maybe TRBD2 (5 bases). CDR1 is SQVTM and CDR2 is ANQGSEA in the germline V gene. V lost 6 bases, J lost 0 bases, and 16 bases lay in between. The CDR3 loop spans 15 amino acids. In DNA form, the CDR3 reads TGCAGCGTCCAAGGACTCGTATCTAGCACAGATACGCAGTATTTT. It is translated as CSVQGLVSSTDTQYF.

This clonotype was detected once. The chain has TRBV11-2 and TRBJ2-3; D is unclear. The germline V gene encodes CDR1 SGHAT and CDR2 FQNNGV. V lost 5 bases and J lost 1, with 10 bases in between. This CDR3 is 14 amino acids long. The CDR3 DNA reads TGTGCCAGCAGCCCGACCCGTGGCACAGATACGCAGTATTTT. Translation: CASSPTRGTDTQYF.

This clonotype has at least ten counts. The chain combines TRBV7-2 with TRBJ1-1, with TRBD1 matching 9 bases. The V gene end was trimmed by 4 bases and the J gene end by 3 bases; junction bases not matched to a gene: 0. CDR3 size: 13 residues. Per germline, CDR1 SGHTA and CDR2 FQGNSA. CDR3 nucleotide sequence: TGTGCCAGCAGCTGGACAGGGGACACTGAAGCTTTCTTT. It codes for CASSWTGDTEAFF.

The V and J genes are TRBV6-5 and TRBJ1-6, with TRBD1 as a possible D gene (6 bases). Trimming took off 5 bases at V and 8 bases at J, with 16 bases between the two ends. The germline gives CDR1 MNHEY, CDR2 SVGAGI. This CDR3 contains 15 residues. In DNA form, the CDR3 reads TGTGCCAGCAGTAAGAAGGGGGGCTGGGATTCACCCCTCCACTTT. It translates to CASSKKGGWDSPLHF.

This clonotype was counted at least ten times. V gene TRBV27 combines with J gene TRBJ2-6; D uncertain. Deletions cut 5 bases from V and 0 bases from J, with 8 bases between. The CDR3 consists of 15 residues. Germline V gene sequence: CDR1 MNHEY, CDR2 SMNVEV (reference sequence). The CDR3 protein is CASSLRDSGANVLTF. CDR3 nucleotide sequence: TGTGCCAGCAGTCTAAGGGACTCTGGGGCCAACGTCCTGACTTTC.

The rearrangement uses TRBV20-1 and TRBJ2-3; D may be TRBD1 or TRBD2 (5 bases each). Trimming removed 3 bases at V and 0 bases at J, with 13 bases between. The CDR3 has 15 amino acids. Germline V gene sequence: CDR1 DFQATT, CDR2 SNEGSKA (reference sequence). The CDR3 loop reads CSASVPWGSTDTQYF. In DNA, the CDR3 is TGCAGTGCTAGCGTTCCGTGGGGGAGCACAGATACGCAGTATTTT.

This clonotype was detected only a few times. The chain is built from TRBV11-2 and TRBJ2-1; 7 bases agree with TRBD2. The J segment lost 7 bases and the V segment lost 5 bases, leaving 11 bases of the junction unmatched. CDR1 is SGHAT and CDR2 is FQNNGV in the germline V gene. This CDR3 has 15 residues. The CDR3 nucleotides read TGTGCCAGCAGCCCCCCGGGGAGGGCCGGAAATGAGCAGTTCTTC. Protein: CASSPPGRAGNEQFF.

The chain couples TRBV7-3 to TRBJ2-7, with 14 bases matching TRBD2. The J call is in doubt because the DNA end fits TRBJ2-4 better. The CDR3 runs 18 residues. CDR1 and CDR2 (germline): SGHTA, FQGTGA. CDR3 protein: CASSLTPTSGRVRNIQYF. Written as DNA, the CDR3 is TGTGCCAGCAGCTTAACTCCGACTAGCGGGAGGGTTAGAAACATTCAGTACTTC.

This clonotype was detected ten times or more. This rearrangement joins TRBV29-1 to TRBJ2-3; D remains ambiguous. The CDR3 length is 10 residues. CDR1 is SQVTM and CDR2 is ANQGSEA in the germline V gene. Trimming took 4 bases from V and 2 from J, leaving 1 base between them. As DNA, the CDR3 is TGCAGCGTTGCCACAGATACGCAGTATTTT. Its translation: CSVATDTQYF.

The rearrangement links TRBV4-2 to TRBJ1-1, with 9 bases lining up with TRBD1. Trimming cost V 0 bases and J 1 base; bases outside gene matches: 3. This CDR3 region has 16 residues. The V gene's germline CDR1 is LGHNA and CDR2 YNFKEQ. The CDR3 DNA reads TGTGCCAGCAGCCAAGAGGGACAGGGACGGAACACTGAAGCTTTCTTT. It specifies CASSQEGQGRNTEAFF.

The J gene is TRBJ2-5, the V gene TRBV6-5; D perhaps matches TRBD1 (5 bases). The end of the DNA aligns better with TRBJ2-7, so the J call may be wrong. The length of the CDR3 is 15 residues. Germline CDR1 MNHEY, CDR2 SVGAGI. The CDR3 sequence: CASRLVTAVGYEQYF. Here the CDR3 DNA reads TGTGCCAGCAGACTTGTGACAGCCGTAGGTTACGAGCAGTACTTC.

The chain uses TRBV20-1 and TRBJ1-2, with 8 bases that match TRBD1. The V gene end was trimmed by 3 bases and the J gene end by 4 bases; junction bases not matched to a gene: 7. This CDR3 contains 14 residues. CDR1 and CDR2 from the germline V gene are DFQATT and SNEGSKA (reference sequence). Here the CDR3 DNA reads TGCAGTGCTAGTCGACAAGACAGGGGCTATGGCTACACCTTC. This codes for CSASRQDRGYGYTF.

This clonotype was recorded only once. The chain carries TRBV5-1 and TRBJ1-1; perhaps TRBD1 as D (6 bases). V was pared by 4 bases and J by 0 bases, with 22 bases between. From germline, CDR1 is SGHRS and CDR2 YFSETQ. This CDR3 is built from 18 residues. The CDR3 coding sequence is TGCGCCAGCAGCCACTCGACCAGTTACAGGGCTCTGAACACTGAAGCTTTCTTT. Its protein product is CASSHSTSYRALNTEAFF. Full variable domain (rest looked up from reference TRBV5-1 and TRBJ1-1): KAGVTQTPRYLIKTRGQQVTLSCSPISGHRSVSWYQQTPGQGLQFLFEYFSETQRNKGNFPGRFSGRQFSNSRSEMNVSTLELGDSALYLCASSHSTSYRALNTEAFFGQGTRLTVV.

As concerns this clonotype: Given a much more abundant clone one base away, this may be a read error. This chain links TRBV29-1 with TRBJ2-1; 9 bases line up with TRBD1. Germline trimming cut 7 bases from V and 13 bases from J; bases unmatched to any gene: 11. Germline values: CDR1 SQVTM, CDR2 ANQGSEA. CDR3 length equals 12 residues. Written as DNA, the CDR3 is TGCAGCGGGGGGACAGGGTTCGGGACCCAGTTCTTC. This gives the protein CSGGTGFGTQFF.

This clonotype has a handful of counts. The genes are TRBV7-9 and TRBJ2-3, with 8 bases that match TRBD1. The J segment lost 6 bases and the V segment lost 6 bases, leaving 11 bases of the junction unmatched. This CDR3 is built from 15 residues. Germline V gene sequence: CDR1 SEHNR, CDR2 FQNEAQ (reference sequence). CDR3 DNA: TGTGCCAGCAGTGACGGGACAGGCCCGGAGGATACGCAGTATTTT. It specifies CASSDGTGPEDTQYF.

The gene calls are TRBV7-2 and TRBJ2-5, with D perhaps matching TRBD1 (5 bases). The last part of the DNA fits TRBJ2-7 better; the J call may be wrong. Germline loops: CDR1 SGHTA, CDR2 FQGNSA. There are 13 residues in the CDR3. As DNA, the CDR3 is TGTGCCAGCAGCTTATCCAGGGTTGGCGAGCAGTACTTC. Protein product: CASSLSRVGEQYF.

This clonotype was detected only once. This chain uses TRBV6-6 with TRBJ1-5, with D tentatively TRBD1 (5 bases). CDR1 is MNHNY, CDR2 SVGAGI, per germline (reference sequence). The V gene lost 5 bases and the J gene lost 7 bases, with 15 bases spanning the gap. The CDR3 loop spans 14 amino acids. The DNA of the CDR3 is TGTGCCAGCAGTGGCCAGGGAAACTGGCAGCCCCAGCATTTT. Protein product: CASSGQGNWQPQHF.

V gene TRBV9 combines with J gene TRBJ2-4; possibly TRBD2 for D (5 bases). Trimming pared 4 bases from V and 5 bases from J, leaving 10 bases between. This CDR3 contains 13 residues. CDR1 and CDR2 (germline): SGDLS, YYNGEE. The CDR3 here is CASSPGSQNIQYF. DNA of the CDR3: TGTGCCAGCAGCCCGGGAAGTCAAAACATTCAGTACTTC. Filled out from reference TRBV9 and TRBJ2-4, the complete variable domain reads DSGVTQTPKHLITATGQRVTLRCSPRSGDLSVYWYQQSLDQGLQFLIQYYNGEERAKGNILERFSAQQFPDLHSELNLSSLELGDSALYFCASSPGSQNIQYFGAGTRLSVL.

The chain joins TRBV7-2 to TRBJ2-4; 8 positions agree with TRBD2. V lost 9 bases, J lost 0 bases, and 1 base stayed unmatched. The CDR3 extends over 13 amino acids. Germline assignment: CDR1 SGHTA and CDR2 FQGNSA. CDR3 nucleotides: TGTGCCAGTAGCGGGGTAGCCAAAAACATTCAGTACTTC. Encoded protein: CASSGVAKNIQYF.

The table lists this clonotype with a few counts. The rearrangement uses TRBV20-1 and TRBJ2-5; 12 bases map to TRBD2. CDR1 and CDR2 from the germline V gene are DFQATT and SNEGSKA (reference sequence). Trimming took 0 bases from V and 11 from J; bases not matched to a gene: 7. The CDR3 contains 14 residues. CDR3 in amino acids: CSAREASGGGRQYF. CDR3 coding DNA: TGCAGTGCTAGAGAAGCTAGCGGGGGGGGAAGGCAGTACTTC.

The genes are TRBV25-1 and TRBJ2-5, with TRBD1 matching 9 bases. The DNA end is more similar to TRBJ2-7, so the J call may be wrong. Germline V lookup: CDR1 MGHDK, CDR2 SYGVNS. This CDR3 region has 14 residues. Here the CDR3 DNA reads TGTGCCAGCAGCTTACAGGGGGCGAACCACGAGCAGTACTTC. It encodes CASSLQGANHEQYF.

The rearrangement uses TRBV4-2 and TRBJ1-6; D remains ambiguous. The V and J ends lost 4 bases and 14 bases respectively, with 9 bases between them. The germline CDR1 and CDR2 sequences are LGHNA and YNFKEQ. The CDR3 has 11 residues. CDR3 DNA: TGTGCCAGCAGCCCCCTCTCTGCCCTCCACTTT. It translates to CASSPLSALHF.

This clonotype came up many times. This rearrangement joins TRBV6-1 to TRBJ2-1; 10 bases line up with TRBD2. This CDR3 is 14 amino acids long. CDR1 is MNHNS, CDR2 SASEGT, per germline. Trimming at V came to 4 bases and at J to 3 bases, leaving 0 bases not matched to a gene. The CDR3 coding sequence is TGTGCCAGCAGTGGACTAGCGGGCTACAATGAGCAGTTCTTC. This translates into CASSGLAGYNEQFF.

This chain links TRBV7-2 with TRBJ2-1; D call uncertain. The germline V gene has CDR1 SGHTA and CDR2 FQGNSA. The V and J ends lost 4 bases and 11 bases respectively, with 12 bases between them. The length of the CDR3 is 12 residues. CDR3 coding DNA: TGTGCCAGCAGCTCCCGATCGGAGCAGCAGTTCTTC. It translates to CASSSRSEQQFF.

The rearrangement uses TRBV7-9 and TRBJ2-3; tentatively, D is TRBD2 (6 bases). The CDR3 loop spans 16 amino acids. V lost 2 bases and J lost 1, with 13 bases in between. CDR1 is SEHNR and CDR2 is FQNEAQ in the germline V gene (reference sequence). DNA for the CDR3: TGTGCCAGCAGCTTACGGGGGATTCGCGGCACAGATACGCAGTATTTT. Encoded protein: CASSLRGIRGTDTQYF.